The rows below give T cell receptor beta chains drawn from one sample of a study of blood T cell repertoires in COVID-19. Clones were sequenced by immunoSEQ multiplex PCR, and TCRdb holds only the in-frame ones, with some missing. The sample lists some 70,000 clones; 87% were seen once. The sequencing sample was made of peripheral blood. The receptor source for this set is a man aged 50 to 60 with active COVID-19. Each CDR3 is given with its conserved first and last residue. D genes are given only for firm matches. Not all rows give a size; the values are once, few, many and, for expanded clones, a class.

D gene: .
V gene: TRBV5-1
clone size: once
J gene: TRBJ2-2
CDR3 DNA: TGCGCCAGCAGGCTGATCCCCGGTACGAACACCGGGGAGCTGTTTTTT
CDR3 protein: CASRLIPGTNTGELFF

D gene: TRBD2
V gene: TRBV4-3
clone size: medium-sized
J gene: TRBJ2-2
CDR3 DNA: TGCGCCAGCAGCCAAGGAGTACGGGCAGCGGGAGAAACCGGGGAGCTGTTTTTT
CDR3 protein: CASSQGVRAAGETGELFF

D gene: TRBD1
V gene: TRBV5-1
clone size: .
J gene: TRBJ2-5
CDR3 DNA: TGCGCCAGCGGACAGGGGGCGATTGAGACCCAGTACTTC
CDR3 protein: CASGQGAIETQYF

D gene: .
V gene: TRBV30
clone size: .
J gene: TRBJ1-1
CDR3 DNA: TGTGCCTGGAATCGCGTGCGGGGAGAGGTGAACACTGAAGCTTTCTTT
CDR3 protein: CAWNRVRGEVNTEAFF

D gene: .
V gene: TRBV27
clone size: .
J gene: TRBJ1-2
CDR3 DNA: TGTGCCAGCAGTTTCCAGGGGCCCCTTGGCTACACCTTC
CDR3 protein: CASSFQGPLGYTF

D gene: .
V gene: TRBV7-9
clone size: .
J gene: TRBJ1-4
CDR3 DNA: TGTGCCAGCAGCTTGGGGCAGACTAATGAAAAACTGTTTTTT
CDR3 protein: CASSLGQTNEKLFF

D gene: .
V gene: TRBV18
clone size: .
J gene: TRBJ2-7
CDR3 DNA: TGTGCCAGCTCATTGGCGGAATCCTACGAGCAGTACTTC
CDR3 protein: CASSLAESYEQYF

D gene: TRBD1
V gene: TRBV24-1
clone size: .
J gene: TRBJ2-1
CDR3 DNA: TGTGCCACCAGTGAAACCGGGACAGGGTACAATGAGCAGTTCTTC
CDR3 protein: CATSETGTGYNEQFF

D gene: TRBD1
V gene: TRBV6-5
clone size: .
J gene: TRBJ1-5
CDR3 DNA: TGTGCCAGCAGTTTGGGACAGGGCAATCAGCCCCAGCATTTT
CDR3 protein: CASSLGQGNQPQHF

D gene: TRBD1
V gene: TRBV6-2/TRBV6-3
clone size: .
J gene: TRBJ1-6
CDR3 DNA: TGTGCCAGCAGTTCGGACAGGGTTTATTCACCCCTCCACTTT
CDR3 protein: CASSSDRVYSPLHF

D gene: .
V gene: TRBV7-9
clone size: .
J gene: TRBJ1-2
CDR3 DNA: TGTGCCAGCAGCCAAGACATCAGCCCTAACTATGGCTACACCTTC
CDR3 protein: CASSQDISPNYGYTF

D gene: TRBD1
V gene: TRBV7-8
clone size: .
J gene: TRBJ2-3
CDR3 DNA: TGTGCCAGCAGCTTAAACCGGGACAGGGAAACAGATACGCAGTATTTT
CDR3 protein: CASSLNRDRETDTQYF

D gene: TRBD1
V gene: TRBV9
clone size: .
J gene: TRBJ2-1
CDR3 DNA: TGTGCCAGCAGCTTCCTCGGACAGGGGGCGCGGAGTGAGCAGTTCTTC
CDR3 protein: CASSFLGQGARSEQFF

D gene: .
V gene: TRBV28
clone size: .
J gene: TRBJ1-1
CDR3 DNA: TGTGCCAGCAGGTCCGTGAACACTGAAGCTTTCTTT
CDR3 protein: CASRSVNTEAFF

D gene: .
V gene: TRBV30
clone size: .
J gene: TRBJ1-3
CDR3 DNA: TGTGCCTGGAACATACTAGACGGAAACACCATATATTTT
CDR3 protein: CAWNILDGNTIYF

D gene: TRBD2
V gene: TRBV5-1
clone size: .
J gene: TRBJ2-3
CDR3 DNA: TGCGCCAGCACGAGCGGGGGGAAAGGGCCAGATACGCAGTATTTT
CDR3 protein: CASTSGGKGPDTQYF

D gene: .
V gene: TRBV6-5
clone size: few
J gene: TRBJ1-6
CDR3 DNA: TGTGCCAGCAGTTACTCTATAAATTCACCCCTCCACTTT
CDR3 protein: CASSYSINSPLHF

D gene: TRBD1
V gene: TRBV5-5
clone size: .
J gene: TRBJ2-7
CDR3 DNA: TGTGCCAGCAGCTTAGGACAGGGTGAGCACTACGAGCAGTACTTC
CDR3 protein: CASSLGQGEHYEQYF

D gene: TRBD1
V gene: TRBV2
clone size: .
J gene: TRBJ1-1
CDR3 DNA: TGTGCCAGCAGGGAACAGGGGGCAGGGGGCACTGAAGCTTTCTTT
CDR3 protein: CASREQGAGGTEAFF

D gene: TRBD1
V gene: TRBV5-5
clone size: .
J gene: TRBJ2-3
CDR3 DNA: TGTGCCAGCAGCTTGGTCGGACAGGGGGGGAGCACAGATACGCAGTATTTT
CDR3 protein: CASSLVGQGGSTDTQYF

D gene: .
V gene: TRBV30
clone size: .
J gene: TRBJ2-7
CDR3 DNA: TGTGCCTGGAGTGTAGGGGTCCTGAGCTCCTACGAGCAGTACTTC
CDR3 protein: CAWSVGVLSSYEQYF

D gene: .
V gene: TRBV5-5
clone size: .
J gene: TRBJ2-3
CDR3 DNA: TGTGCCAGCAGCTTGGTAGTGGGGGCGGTTACAGATACGCAGTATTTT
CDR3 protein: CASSLVVGAVTDTQYF

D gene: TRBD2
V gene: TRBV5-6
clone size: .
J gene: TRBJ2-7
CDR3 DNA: TGTGCCAGCAGCTCCCTTCGCACGGGGGGCTACGAGCAGTACTTC
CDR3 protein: CASSSLRTGGYEQYF

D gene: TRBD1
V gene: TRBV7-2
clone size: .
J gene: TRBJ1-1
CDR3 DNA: TGTGCCAGCAGCCAGACAGGGGATCCGGGGGCAAACACTGAAGCTTTCTTT
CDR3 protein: CASSQTGDPGANTEAFF

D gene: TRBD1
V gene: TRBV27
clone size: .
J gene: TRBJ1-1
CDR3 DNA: TGTGCCAGCAACCCCGGGACAGGGGGCGGAAGAGCTGAAGCTTTCTTT
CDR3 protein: CASNPGTGGGRAEAFF

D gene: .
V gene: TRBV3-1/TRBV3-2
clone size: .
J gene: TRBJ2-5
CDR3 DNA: TGTGCCAGCAGCCAACAAGCATTAGACGGAGAAGAGACCCAGTACTTC
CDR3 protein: CASSQQALDGEETQYF

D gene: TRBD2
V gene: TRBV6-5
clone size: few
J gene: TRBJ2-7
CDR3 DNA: TGTGCCAGCAGTTACTCGCAAGCGGGACCTTCCTACGAGCAGTACTTC
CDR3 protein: CASSYSQAGPSYEQYF

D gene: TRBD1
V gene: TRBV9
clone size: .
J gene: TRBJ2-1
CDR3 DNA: TGTGCCAGCAGCCCAGGACAGGGGTGGGATGAGCAGTTCTTC
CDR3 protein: CASSPGQGWDEQFF

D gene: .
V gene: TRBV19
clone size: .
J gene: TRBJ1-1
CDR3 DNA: TGTGCCAGTACCAGAAGGCCGACCGAGGTGAACACTGAAGCTTTCTTT
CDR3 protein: CASTRRPTEVNTEAFF

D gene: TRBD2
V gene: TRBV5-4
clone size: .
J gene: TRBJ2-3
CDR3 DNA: TGTGCCAGCAGTTCCGGACTAGCGGGCTCCACAGATACGCAGTATTTT
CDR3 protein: CASSSGLAGSTDTQYF

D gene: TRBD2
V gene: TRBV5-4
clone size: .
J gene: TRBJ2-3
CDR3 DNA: TGTGCCAGCAGCCCGCGTCCAGGCGGGAGGGCCTTCCGCACAGATACGCAGTATTTT
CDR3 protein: CASSPRPGGRAFRTDTQYF

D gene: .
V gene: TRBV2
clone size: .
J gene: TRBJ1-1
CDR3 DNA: TGTGCCAGCAGCTCCATCCCGGGAAGCGCTGAAGCTTTCTTT
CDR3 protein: CASSSIPGSAEAFF

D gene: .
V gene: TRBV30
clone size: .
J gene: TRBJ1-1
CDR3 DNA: TGTGCCTGGAGCGGCATCTCGGGGACTGAAGCTTTCTTT
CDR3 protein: CAWSGISGTEAFF

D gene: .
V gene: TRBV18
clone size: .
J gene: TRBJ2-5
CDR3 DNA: TGTGCCAGCTCCCGCGGGGCCAGGAAAGAGACCCAGTACTTC
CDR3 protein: CASSRGARKETQYF

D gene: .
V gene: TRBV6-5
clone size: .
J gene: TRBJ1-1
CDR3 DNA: TGTGCCAGCCCTAAGGACAGAAGGAACACTGAAGCTTTCTTT
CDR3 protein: CASPKDRRNTEAFF

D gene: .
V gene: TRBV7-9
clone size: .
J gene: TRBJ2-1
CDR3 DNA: TGTGCCAGCAGCTCGCAGGGGAGGGGTGAGCAGTTCTTC
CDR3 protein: CASSSQGRGEQFF

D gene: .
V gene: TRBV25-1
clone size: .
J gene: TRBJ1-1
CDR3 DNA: TGTGCCAGCAGTGATCGGGGAGTTTTCGAAGAAGCTTTCTTT
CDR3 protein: CASSDRGVFEEAFF

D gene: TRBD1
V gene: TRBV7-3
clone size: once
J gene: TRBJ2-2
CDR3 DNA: TGTGCCAGCAGCTCCTCTGACAGGGCCGGGGAGCTGTTTTTT
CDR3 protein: CASSSSDRAGELFF

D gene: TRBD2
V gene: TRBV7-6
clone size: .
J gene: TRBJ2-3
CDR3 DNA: TGTGCCAGCAGCTGGCCGACTAGCGGGGGACTTGATACGCAGTATTTT
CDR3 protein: CASSWPTSGGLDTQYF

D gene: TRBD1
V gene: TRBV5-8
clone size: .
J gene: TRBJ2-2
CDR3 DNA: TGTGCCAGCAATCCTGACAGGGGAGGTCTCACCGGGGAGCTGTTTTTT
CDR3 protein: CASNPDRGGLTGELFF

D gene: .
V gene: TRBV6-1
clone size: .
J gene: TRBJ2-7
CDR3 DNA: TGTGCCAGCAGTGAAGGTCCAGGGGTAAGGGAGCAGTACTTC
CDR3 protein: CASSEGPGVREQYF

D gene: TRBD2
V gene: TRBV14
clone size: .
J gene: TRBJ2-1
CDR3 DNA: TGTGCCAGCAGCCAACGGGAGGGCCGCTACAATGAGCAGTTCTTC
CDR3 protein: CASSQREGRYNEQFF

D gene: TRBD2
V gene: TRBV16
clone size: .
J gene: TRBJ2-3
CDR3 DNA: TGTGCCAGCAGCCAATCGATGAGGGAGGGCCGTGGCACAGATACGCAGTATTTT
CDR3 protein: CASSQSMREGRGTDTQYF

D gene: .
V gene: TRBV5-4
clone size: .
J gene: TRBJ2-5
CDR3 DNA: TGTGCCAGCAGCCTGGACTCTACCGCGGAAGAGACCCAGTACTTC
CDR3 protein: CASSLDSTAEETQYF

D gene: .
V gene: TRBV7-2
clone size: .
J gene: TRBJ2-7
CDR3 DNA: TGTGCCAGCAGCCTTGGAACGGGAACACTCTCCTACGAGCAGTACTTC
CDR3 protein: CASSLGTGTLSYEQYF

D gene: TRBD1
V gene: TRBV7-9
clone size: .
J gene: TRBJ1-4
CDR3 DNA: TGTGCCAGCAGCCTGCGTGAGGGGGCGCAGGGTGAACTGTTTTTT
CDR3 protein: CASSLREGAQGELFF

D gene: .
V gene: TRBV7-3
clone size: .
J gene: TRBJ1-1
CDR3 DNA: TGTGCCAGCAGCTCTCAGGGGAACACTGAAGCTTTCTTT
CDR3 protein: CASSSQGNTEAFF

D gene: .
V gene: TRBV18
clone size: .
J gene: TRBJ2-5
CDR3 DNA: TGTGCCAGCTCACCAGAAAAAGGGCTCAAGTCGGGGCAAGAGACCCAGTACTTC
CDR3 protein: CASSPEKGLKSGQETQYF

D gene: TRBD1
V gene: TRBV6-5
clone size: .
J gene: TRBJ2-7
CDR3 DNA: TGTGCCAGCAGGGGACAGGGGGAGGGATCCTACGAGCAGTACTTC
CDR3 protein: CASRGQGEGSYEQYF

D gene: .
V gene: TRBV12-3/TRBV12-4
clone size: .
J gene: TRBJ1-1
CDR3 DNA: TGTGCCAGCAGTCTTATAGGGGATACTGAAGCTTTCTTT
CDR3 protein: CASSLIGDTEAFF

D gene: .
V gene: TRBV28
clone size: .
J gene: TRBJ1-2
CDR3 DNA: TGTGCCAGCAGTGACAGAAAGAAGCACCAGGGATTGGGCTACACCTTC
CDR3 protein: CASSDRKKHQGLGYTF

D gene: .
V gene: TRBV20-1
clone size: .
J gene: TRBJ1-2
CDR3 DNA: TGCAGTGCTAGGCGGAGCTCCCTCCCCTTC
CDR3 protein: CSARRSSLPF

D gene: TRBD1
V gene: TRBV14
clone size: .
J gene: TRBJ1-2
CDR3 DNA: TGTGCCAGCAGCCAGGGAACAGGGGGCGGCTACACCTTC
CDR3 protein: CASSQGTGGGYTF

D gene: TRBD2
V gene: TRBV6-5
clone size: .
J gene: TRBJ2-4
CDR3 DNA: TGTGCCAGCAGTCCTGGACTAGCGGGGAAAAACATTCAGTACTTC
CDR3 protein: CASSPGLAGKNIQYF

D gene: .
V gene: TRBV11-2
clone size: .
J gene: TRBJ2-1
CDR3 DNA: TGTGCCAGCAGCTTAGAGCAGGGGGGCGAGCAGTTCTTC
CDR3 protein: CASSLEQGGEQFF

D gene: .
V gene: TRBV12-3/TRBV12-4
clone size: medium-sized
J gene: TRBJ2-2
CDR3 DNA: TGTGCCAGCAGTCAGGGGTTAGGCGGGGAGCTGTTTTTT
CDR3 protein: CASSQGLGGELFF

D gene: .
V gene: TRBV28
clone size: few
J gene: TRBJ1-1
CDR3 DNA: TGTGCCAGCAGTTTAAAGGCCAGGGTAGGCACGAACACTGAAGCTTTCTTT
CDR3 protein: CASSLKARVGTNTEAFF

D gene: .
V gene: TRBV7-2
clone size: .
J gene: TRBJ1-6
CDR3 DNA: TGTGCCAGCAGCCCCAGGGACATCCTCAATTCACCCCTCCACTTT
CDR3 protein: CASSPRDILNSPLHF

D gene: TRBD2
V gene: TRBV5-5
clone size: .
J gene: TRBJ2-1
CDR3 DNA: TGTGCCAGCAGCTTGGCGTTGCGGGAGGGCCGAGATGAGCAGTTCTTC
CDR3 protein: CASSLALREGRDEQFF